The present entry profiles one T cell receptor (beta chain) with its context. The antigen is undetermined. The CDR3 is 14 amino acids. Germline V gene sequence: CDR1 SGHNT, CDR2 YENEEA. Trimming removed 1 base from V and 5 bases from J, with 12 bases in between. These data come from a study of T cell responses to AZD1222 COVID-19 vaccine. Study overall: Pooled together were second doses at about 4 or about 12 weeks. Whole-study results and caveats: Baseline serostatus was positive in only a handful of AZD1222 recipients.

Sequencing used immunoSEQ multiplex PCR; TCRdb keeps in-frame clones, though not all of them. The sample holds roughly 170,000 clones, about 86% seen once. V is TRBV11-3 and J is TRBJ2-7, with D possibly being TRBD1 or TRBD2 (5 bases each). The receptor's source is an adult in good health. The sequencing here drew on peripheral blood, taken on day 0 of AZD1222 vaccination. The chain's CDR3 is CASSLGSGRDEQYF. DNA for the CDR3: TGTGCCAGCAGCTTAGGATCAGGGCGGGACGAGCAGTACTTC. Full variable domain (rest looked up from reference TRBV11-3 and TRBJ2-7): EAGVVQSPRYKIIEKKQPVAFWCNPISGHNTLYWYLQNLGQGPELLIRYENEEAVDDSQLPKDRFSAERLKGVDSTLKIQPAELGDSAVYLCASSLGSGRDEQYFGPGTRLTVT.